The following is a TCR beta chain sequence with its context. Its cognate antigen is unknown. One entry per CDR3 protein, called by TCRdb with MiXCR from the reads. Here the sample spans some 320,000 distinct CDR3 sequences, around 29% being singletons. Trimming at V came to 5 bases and at J to 2 bases, leaving 1 base not matched to a gene. In germline, CDR1 is MNHEY, CDR2 SVGEGT. The CDR3 covers 14 residues. This entry is derived from a study of T cell repertoires in cytomegalovirus infection. Looking at the study overall: Peptides in the study included HLA-C-restricted and HLA-B-restricted CMV epitopes. Indications of both CMV infection and matching HLA type were provided by public TCR beta signatures. Notes on the study in general: The ex vivo response was dominated by HLA-C-restricted CMV-specific TCR beta clonotypes. CMV carriers having the relevant HLA were flagged by cumulative public TCR beta family frequency.

The rearrangement uses TRBV6-2 or TRBV6-3 and TRBJ2-1, with 9 bases aligning to TRBD2. The sequences come from cultured PBMCs, collected from culture after CMV antigen stimulation. The source of this sequence is a human donor in good health (CMV status not recorded). Some clones in this sample may be carry-over from other donors' samples. CDR3 sequence: CASSIAGAYNEQFF. Written as DNA, the CDR3 is TGTGCCAGCAGTATAGCGGGGGCCTACAATGAGCAGTTCTTC.